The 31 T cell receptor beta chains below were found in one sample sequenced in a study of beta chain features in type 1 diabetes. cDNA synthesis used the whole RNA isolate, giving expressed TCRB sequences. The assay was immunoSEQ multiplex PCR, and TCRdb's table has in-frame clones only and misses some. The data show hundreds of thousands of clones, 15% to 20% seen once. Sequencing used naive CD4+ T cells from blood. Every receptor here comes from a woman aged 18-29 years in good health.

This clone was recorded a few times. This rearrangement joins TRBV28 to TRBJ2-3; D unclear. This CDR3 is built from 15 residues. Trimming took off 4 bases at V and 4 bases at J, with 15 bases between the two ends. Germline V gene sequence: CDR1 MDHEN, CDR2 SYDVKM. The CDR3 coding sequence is TGTGCCAGCAGTTCCTCGGCCGAGCCCCCAGATACGCAGTATTTT. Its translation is CASSSSAEPPDTQYF.

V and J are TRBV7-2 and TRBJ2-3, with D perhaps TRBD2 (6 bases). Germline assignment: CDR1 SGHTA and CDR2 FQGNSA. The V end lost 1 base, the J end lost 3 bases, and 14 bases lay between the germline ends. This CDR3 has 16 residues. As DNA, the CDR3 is TGTGCCAGCAGCTTAGACGGTGGGAGGTTAACAGATACGCAGTATTTT. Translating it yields CASSLDGGRLTDTQYF.

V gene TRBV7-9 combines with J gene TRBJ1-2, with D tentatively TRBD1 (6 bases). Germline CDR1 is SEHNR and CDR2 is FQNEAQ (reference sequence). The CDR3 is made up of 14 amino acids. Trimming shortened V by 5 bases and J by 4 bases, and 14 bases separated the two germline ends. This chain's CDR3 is CASSPSGTTYGYTF. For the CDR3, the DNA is TGTGCCAGCAGCCCCAGCGGGACAACCTATGGCTACACCTTC.

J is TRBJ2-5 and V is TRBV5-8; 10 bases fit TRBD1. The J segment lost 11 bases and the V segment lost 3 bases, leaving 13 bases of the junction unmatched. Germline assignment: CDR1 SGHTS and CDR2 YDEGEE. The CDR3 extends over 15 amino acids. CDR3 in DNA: TGTGCCAGCAGCTCGTACCTTCCGGGACAGGGGTATCAGTACTTC. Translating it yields CASSSYLPGQGYQYF. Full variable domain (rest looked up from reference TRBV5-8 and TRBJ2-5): EAGVTQSPTHLIKTRGQQATLRCSPISGHTSVYWYQQALGLGLQFLLWYDEGEERNRGNFPPRFSGRQFPNYSSELNVNALELEDSALYLCASSSYLPGQGYQYFGPGTRLLVL.

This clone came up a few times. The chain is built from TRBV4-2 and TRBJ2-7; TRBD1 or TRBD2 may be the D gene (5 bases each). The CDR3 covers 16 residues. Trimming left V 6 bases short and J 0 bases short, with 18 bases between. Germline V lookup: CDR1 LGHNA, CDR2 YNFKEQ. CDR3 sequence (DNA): TGTGCCAGCAGTCCGCGACCGGGGCAGGGCTCCTACGAGCAGTACTTC. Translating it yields CASSPRPGQGSYEQYF.

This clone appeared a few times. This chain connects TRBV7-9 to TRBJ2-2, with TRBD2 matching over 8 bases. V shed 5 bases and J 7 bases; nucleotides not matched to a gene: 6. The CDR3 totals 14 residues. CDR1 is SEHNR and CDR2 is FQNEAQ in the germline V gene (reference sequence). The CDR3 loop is CASSEGLVVGELFF. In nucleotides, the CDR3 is TGTGCCAGCAGCGAGGGACTAGTGGTCGGGGAGCTGTTTTTT.

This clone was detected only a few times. The CDR3 sequence: CASSRRGVNEQFF. The CDR3 DNA reads TGTGCCAGCAGCCGCCGGGGGGTCAATGAGCAGTTCTTC. The chain joins TRBV7-2 to TRBJ2-1; 7 bases align to TRBD2. Trimming at V came to 5 bases and at J to 6 bases, leaving 4 bases not matched to a gene. In germline, CDR1 is SGHTA, CDR2 FQGNSA. This CDR3 contains 13 residues.

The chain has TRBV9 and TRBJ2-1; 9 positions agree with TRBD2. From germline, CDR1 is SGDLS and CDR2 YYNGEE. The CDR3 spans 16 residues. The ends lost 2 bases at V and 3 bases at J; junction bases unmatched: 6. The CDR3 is CASSVFSSGNYNEQFF. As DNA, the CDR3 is TGTGCCAGCAGCGTGTTTTCTAGCGGGAACTACAATGAGCAGTTCTTC.

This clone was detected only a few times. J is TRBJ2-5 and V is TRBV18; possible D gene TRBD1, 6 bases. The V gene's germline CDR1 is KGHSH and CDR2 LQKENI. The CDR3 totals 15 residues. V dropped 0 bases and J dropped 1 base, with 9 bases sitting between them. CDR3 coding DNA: TGTGCCAGCTCACCACCGGGGGCCATCCAAGAGACCCAGTACTTC. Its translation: CASSPPGAIQETQYF.

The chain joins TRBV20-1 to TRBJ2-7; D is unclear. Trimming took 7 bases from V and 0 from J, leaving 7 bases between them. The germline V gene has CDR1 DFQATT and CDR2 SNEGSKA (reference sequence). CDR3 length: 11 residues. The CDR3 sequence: CSVVNSYEQYF. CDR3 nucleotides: TGCAGTGTGGTCAACTCCTACGAGCAGTACTTC.

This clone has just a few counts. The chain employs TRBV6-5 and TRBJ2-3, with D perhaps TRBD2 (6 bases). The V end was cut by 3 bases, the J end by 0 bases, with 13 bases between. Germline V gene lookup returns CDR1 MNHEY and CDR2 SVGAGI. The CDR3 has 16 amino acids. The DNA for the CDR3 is TGTGCCAGCAGTTATGGGGTAGCGGCAAGCACAGATACGCAGTATTTT. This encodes CASSYGVAASTDTQYF.

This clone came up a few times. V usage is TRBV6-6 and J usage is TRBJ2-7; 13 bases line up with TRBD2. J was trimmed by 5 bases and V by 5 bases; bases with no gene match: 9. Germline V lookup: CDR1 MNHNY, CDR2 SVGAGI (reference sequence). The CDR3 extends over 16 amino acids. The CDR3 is CASSPPGLAGADEQYF. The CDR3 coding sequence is TGTGCCAGCAGTCCCCCCGGACTAGCGGGAGCGGACGAGCAGTACTTC.

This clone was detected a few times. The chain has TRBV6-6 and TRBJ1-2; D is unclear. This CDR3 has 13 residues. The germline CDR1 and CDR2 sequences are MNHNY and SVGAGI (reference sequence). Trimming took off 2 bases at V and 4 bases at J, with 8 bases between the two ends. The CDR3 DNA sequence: TGTGCCAGCAGTTACGACGAAATCTATGGCTACACCTTC. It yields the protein CASSYDEIYGYTF.

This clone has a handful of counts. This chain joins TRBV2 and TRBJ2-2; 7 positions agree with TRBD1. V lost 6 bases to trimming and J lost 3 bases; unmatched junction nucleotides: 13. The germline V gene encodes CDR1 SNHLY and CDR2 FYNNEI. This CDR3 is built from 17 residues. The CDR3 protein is CASRTTRGSFDTGELFF. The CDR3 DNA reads TGTGCCAGCAGAACTACCAGGGGGAGTTTTGACACCGGGGAGCTGTTTTTT.

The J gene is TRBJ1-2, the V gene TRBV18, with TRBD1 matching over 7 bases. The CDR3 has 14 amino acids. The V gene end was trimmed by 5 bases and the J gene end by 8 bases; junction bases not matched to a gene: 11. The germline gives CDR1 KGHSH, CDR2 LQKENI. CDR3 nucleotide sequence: TGTGCCAGCTCATCAGACCCGGGACAGAGGGGCTACACCTTC. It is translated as CASSSDPGQRGYTF.

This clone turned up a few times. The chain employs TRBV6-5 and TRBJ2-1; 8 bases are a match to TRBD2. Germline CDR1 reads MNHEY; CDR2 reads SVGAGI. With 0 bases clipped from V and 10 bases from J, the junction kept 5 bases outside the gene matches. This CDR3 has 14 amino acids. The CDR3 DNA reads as TGTGCCAGCAGTTACTCGGAGCGGGGGACGGAGCAGTTCTTC. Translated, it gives CASSYSERGTEQFF.

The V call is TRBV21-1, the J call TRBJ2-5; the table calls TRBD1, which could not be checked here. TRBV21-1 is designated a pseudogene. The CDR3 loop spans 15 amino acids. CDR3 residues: CASSNTYKYQETQYF. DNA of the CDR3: TGTGCCAGCAGCAACACATATAAGTACCAAGAGACCCAGTACTTC.

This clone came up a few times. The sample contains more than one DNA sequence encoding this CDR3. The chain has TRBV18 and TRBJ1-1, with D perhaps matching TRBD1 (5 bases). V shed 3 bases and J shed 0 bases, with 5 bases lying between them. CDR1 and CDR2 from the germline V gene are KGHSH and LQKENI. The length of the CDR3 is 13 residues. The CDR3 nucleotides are TGTGCCAGCTCACCGGACATGAACACTGAAGCTTTCTTT. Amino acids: CASSPDMNTEAFF.

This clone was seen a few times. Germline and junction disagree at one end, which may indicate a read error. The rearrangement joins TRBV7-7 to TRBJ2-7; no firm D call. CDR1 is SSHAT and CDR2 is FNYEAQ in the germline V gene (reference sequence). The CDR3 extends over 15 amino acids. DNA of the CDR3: TGTGCTAGCAGCTTCAAGAAAAAGGACCAGGACGAGCAGTACTTC. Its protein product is CASSFKKKDQDEQYF. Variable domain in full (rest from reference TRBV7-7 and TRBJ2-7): GAGVSQSPRYKVTKRGQDVTLRCDPISSHATLYWYQQALGQGPEFLTYFNYEAQPDKSGLPSDRFSAERPEGSISTLTIQRTEQRDSAMYRCASSFKKKDQDEQYFGPGTRLTVT.

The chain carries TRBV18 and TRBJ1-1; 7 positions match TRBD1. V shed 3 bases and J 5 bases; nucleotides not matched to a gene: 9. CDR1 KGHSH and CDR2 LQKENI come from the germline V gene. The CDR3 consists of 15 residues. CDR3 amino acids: CASSPSGGSLTEAFF. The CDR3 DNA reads TGTGCCAGCTCACCGTCAGGGGGTAGCTTGACTGAAGCTTTCTTT.

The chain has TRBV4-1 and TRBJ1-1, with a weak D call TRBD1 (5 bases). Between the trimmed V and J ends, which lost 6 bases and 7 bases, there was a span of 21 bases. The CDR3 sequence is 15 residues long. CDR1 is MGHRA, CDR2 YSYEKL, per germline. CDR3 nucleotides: TGCGCCAGCAGACCCGTGGGCCGCCAGGGAATTGAAGCTTTCTTT. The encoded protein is CASRPVGRQGIEAFF.

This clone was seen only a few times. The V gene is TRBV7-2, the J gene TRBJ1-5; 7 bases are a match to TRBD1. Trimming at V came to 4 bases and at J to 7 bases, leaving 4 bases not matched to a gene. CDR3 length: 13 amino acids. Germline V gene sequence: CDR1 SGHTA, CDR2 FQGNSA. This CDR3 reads CASSSDRAQPQHF. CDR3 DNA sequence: TGTGCCAGCAGCTCAGACAGGGCACAGCCCCAGCATTTT.

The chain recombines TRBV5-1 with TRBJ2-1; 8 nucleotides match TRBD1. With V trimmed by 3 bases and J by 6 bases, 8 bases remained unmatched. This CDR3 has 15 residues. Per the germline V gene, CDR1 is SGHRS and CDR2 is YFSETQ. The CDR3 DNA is TGCGCCAGCAGCTCAAGGACAGGGCAGGGCAATGAGCAGTTCTTC. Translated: CASSSRTGQGNEQFF.

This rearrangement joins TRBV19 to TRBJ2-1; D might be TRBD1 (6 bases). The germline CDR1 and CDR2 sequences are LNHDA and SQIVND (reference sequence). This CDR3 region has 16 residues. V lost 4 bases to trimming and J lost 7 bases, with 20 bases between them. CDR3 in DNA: TGTGCCAGTAGTAGGTCGGGGACACCGGCTAGGAATGAGCAGTTCTTC. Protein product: CASSRSGTPARNEQFF.

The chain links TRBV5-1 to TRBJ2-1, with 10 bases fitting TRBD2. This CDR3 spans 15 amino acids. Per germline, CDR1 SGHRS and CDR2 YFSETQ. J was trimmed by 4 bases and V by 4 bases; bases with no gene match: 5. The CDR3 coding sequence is TGCGCCAGCAGCACCGGGACTAGCGTTTACAATGAGCAGTTCTTC. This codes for CASSTGTSVYNEQFF.

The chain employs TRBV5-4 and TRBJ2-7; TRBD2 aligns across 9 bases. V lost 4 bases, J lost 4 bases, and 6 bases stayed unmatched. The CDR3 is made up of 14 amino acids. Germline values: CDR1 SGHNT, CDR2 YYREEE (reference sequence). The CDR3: CASSIRTSEYEQYF. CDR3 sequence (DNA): TGTGCCAGCAGCATACGGACTAGCGAGTACGAGCAGTACTTC.

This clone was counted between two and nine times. This chain's CDR3 is CASSRMTSAYEQYF. CDR3 bases: TGTGCCAGCAGCCGCATGACTAGCGCCTACGAGCAGTACTTC. The V gene is TRBV6-5, the J gene TRBJ2-7; 8 bases fit TRBD2. Germline V gene data show CDR1 as MNHEY and CDR2 as SVGAGI. The CDR3 has 14 residues. V lost 6 bases to trimming and J lost 2 bases; unmatched junction nucleotides: 6.

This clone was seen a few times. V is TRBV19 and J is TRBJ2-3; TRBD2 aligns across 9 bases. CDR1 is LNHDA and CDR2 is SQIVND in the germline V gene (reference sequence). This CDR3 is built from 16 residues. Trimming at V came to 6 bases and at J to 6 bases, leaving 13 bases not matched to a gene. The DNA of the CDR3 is TGTGCCAGTAGCCCGCCCTCGGGCGGGAGGGGCGATACGCAGTATTTT. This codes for CASSPPSGGRGDTQYF.

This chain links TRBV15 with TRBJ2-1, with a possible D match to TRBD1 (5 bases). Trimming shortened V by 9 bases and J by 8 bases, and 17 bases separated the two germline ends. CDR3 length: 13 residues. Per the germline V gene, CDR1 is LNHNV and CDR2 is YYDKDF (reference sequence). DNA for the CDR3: TGTGCCACGAGAAGGGGTTGGACCGATGAGCAGTTCTTC. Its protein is CATRRGWTDEQFF. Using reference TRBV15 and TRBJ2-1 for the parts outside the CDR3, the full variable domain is DAMVIQNPRYQVTQFGKPVTLSCSQTLNHNVMYWYQQKSSQAPKLLFHYYDKDFNNEADTPDNFQSRRPNTSFCFLDIRSPGLGDTAMYLCATRRGWTDEQFFGPGTRLTVL.

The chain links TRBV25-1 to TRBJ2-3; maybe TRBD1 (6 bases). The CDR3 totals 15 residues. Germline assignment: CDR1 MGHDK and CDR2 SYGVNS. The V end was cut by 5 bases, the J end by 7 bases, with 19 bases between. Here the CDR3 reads CASSRRQWGRNTQYF. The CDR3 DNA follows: TGTGCCAGCAGTAGACGACAGTGGGGGCGGAATACGCAGTATTTT.

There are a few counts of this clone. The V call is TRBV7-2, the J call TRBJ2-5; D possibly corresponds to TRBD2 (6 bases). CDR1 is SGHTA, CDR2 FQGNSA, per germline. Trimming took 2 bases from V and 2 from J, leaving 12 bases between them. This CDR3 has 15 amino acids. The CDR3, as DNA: TGTGCCAGCAGCTTACGGGGGAGTAGACAAGAGACCCAGTACTTC. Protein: CASSLRGSRQETQYF.